This T cell receptor (beta chain) was retrieved from a study of identical twins. A universal primer site was added by template switching, and unique molecular identifiers were carried by the cDNA. TCRdb fed the 5' RACE reads into MiXCR, producing one record per CDR3 protein. This sample yields a few hundred thousand distinct CDR3 sequences, of which approximately 10% are seen a single time; less than 12% belongs to the top ten. The V gene lost 6 bases and the J gene lost 0 bases, with 9 bases spanning the gap. Germline CDR1 MNHEY, CDR2 SVGEGT. The CDR3 covers 14 residues. This clonotype appeared a few times.

The V call is TRBV6-2 or TRBV6-3, the J call TRBJ1-5, with TRBD1 as a possible D gene (6 bases). The specimen was memory T cells sorted from blood. The receptor was derived from a man aged 50 or older in good health. The CDR3 coding sequence is TGTGCCAGCAGGGGACAATATAGCAATCAGCCCCAGCATTTT. It encodes CASRGQYSNQPQHF.